These 25 T cell receptor beta chains came from one sample sequenced in a study of T cells after posttransplantation cyclophosphamide listed by TCRdb under 2016. Library prep was done by the immunoSEQ multiplex PCR assay. TCRdb mirrors the immuneACCESS table, restricted to in-frame sequences. Some clones are absent from its copies; in checked studies, under half trace to an unresolved V gene, and the reason for the others is unknown. This sample contains about 30,000 clones, none of which is a singleton. Together, the top ten hold around 2.5% of the sample. What was sequenced was PBMCs. Receptors originate from a woman aged 55 to 70 in good health, CMV-negative, and a related stem cell transplant donor.

This clone occurred many times. The J gene is TRBJ2-3, the V gene TRBV19, with TRBD2 as a possible D gene (5 bases). V lost 6 bases to trimming and J lost 2 bases, with 12 bases between them. Germline V CDR1 and CDR2: LNHDA, SQIVND (reference sequence). This CDR3 comprises 14 residues. The DNA of the CDR3 is TGTGCCAGTAGGGACTCGACGTACACAGATACGCAGTATTTT. Translation gives CASRDSTYTDTQYF.

In this sample, this clone turned up many times. The V gene is TRBV6-5, the J gene TRBJ1-2; D is undetermined. Deletions cut 8 bases from V and 4 bases from J, with 14 bases between. Germline CDR1 MNHEY, CDR2 SVGAGI. The CDR3 length is 13 residues. For the CDR3, the DNA is TGTGCCAGCTCCTCCCTACAGCTCTATGGCTACACCTTC. Its protein is CASSSLQLYGYTF.

This clone showed up many times. J is TRBJ1-1 and V is TRBV12-3 or TRBV12-4; unclear D gene. Trimming stripped 2 bases from V and 2 bases from J, with 12 bases between. The CDR3 contains 15 residues. Written as DNA, the CDR3 is TGTGCCAGCAGTTTAATCGGAGGGTCAAACACTGAAGCTTTCTTT. Its protein is CASSLIGGSNTEAFF.

In its sample, this clone was seen many times. J is TRBJ2-1 and V is TRBV5-4, with TRBD2 matching 7 bases. Trimming cost V 4 bases and J 7 bases; bases outside gene matches: 8. This CDR3 spans 14 amino acids. From germline, CDR1 is SGHNT and CDR2 YYREEE (reference sequence). The CDR3 reads CASSLAGEMNEQFF. Written as DNA, the CDR3 is TGTGCCAGCAGCCTGGCGGGGGAAATGAATGAGCAGTTCTTC.

This clone was seen ten or more times. This rearrangement joins TRBV7-2 to TRBJ2-3, with 13 bases lining up with TRBD2. The CDR3 has 16 amino acids. CDR1 and CDR2 (germline): SGHTA, FQGNSA. V was clipped by 5 bases and J by 2 bases; unmatched bases: 4. The CDR3: CASSRTSGGNTDTQYF. CDR3 nucleotide sequence: TGTGCCAGCAGCCGGACTAGCGGGGGTAACACAGATACGCAGTATTTT.

This clone was found many times. One end of the junction does not line up with germline, which may come from a read error. The chain links TRBV11-3 to TRBJ2-1; D might be TRBD1 or TRBD2, each matching 5 bases. The CDR3 runs to 13 residues. From germline, CDR1 is SGHNT and CDR2 YENEEA. As DNA, the CDR3 is TGTGCCAGCAGCACAGGACATCGAGGGGTACCGCTCTTC. Protein product: CASSTGHRGVPLF.

This clone was seen repeatedly, ten times or more. The chain has TRBV11-2 and TRBJ2-3; no firm D call. Trimming shortened V by 1 base and J by 5 bases, and 4 bases separated the two germline ends. The germline gives CDR1 SGHAT, CDR2 FQNNGV. The CDR3 spans 12 residues. The CDR3 DNA is TGTGCCAGCAGCTTAGGAGGAGATACGCAGTATTTT. Translated: CASSLGGDTQYF.

This clone came up many times. V usage is TRBV7-8 and J usage is TRBJ2-7; D ambiguous. Germline CDR1 and CDR2: SGHVS and FQNEAQ. V lost 5 bases to trimming and J lost 6 bases, with 8 bases between them. The CDR3 spans 11 residues. CDR3 residues: CASSPSLEQYF. The CDR3 nucleotides read TGTGCCAGCAGCCCTAGTCTCGAGCAGTACTTC.

The J gene is TRBJ2-5, the V gene TRBV24-1; D not certain. This CDR3 contains 13 residues. The V end lost 4 bases, the J end lost 4 bases, and 9 bases lay between the germline ends. Germline CDR1 is KGHDR and CDR2 is SFDVKD. CDR3 sequence: CATSDQWAETQYF. The CDR3 DNA reads TGTGCCACCAGTGACCAGTGGGCAGAGACCCAGTACTTC.

This clone was observed many times. The chain has TRBV4-2 and TRBJ2-1, with TRBD1 matching 9 bases. Germline V gives CDR1 LGHNA, CDR2 YNFKEQ. This CDR3 has 17 residues. After removal of 4 bases from V and 4 bases from J, the junction contained 11 bases not matched to a gene. In nucleotides, the CDR3 is TGTGCCAGCAGCCGCGACCCCGGGACAGGGTTTTACAATGAGCAGTTCTTC. Residues: CASSRDPGTGFYNEQFF.

This clone was seen ten or more times. V usage is TRBV4-1 and J usage is TRBJ1-5, with D maybe TRBD1 (6 bases). V lost 0 bases and J 2 bases, leaving 11 bases between the germline ends. Germline V gene data show CDR1 as MGHRA and CDR2 as YSYEKL. CDR3 size: 16 residues. CDR3: CASSQDPDRGNQPQHF. In DNA form, the CDR3 reads TGCGCCAGCAGCCAAGACCCGGACAGAGGCAATCAGCCCCAGCATTTT.

This clone was found many times. CDR3 protein: CASSPTVQETQYF. CDR3 coding DNA: TGTGCCAGCAGCCCAACAGTTCAAGAGACCCAGTACTTC. V gene TRBV5-4 combines with J gene TRBJ2-5, with unresolved D. The V end was cut by 4 bases, the J end by 2 bases, with 9 bases between. The CDR3 consists of 13 residues. Germline values: CDR1 SGHNT, CDR2 YYREEE (reference sequence).

Many counts were recorded for this clone. The gene calls are TRBV20-1 and TRBJ2-1; D is perhaps TRBD1 (5 bases). CDR1 is DFQATT, CDR2 SNEGSKA, per germline (reference sequence). The V and J ends lost 2 bases and 9 bases respectively, with 8 bases between them. The CDR3 runs 11 residues. The CDR3 coding sequence is TGCAGTGCTAGACGACAGACTGAGCAGTTCTTC. This gives the protein CSARRQTEQFF.

This clone showed up many times. This chain joins TRBV19 and TRBJ2-2, with 9 bases that match TRBD2. The CDR3 covers 14 residues. From germline, CDR1 is LNHDA and CDR2 SQIVND (reference sequence). Germline trimming cut 3 bases from V and 5 bases from J; bases unmatched to any gene: 1. The CDR3, as DNA: TGTGCCAGTAGTATGCTAGCGGGGACCGGGGAGCTGTTTTTT. It yields the protein CASSMLAGTGELFF.

This clone was detected many times. The chain uses TRBV12-3 or TRBV12-4 and TRBJ1-3; the D gene is possibly TRBD1 (5 bases). The CDR3 extends over 17 amino acids. V was pared by 6 bases and J by 0 bases, with 18 bases between. The CDR3 spells CASRRAGSGFSGNTIYF. CDR3 in DNA: TGTGCCAGCAGACGGGCAGGGTCAGGGTTCTCTGGAAACACCATATATTTT.

This clone was recorded at least ten times. The gene calls are TRBV5-4 and TRBJ1-1; D perhaps matches TRBD1 (6 bases). Germline V gene sequence: CDR1 SGHNT, CDR2 YYREEE (reference sequence). The CDR3 runs 15 residues. V lost 1 base, J lost 4 bases, and 14 bases lay in between. CDR3 DNA sequence: TGTGCCAGCAGCTTGCGGGGGGCGCAGGGCACTGAAGCTTTCTTT. Amino acids: CASSLRGAQGTEAFF.

By share, this clone counts as medium-sized (0.01 to 0.1%). V gene TRBV10-3 combines with J gene TRBJ1-2; TRBD1 matches at 8 bases. The CDR3 runs 12 residues. Germline values: CDR1 ENHRY, CDR2 SYGVKD. The V segment lost 7 bases and the J segment 7 bases; nucleotides outside the gene matches: 5. Here the CDR3 DNA reads TGTGCCATCACCCCGGACAGGGCTGGCTACACCTTC. Translated: CAITPDRAGYTF.

At least ten counts were recorded for this clone. This chain connects TRBV7-8 to TRBJ1-1; maybe TRBD1 (5 bases). V lost 8 bases and J 4 bases, leaving 11 bases between the germline ends. The CDR3 has 12 amino acids. Germline CDR1 reads SGHVS; CDR2 reads FQNEAQ. The CDR3 here is CASLPGGTEAFF. CDR3 in DNA: TGTGCCAGCCTCCCCGGGGGCACTGAAGCTTTCTTT.

This sequence joins TRBV28 and TRBJ2-3; 8 bases map to TRBD1. From germline, CDR1 is MDHEN and CDR2 SYDVKM. The CDR3 is made up of 16 amino acids. V trimming: 1 base; J trimming: 1 base; junction bases outside the gene matches: 4. The CDR3 DNA reads as TGTGCCAGCAGTTTATATGGCAGGGGGCGCACAGATACGCAGTATTTT. Residues: CASSLYGRGRTDTQYF.

Ten or more counts support this clone. V gene TRBV2 combines with J gene TRBJ2-7, with TRBD1 matching over 9 bases. The CDR3 is 12 amino acids. CDR1 is SNHLY and CDR2 is FYNNEI in the germline V gene. CDR3: CAGRGQGYEQYF. In DNA form, the CDR3 reads TGTGCGGGGAGGGGACAGGGCTACGAGCAGTACTTC.

This clone was seen at least ten times. V and J are TRBV5-5 and TRBJ2-2; 9 positions agree with TRBD1. Germline-derived CDR1 and CDR2 are SGHKS and YYEKEE (reference sequence). V lost 4 bases to trimming and J lost 6 bases; unmatched junction nucleotides: 1. The CDR3 runs to 13 residues. CDR3 sequence: CASSRQGAGELFF. CDR3 in DNA: TGTGCCAGCAGCCGACAGGGGGCCGGGGAGCTGTTTTTT.

Ten or more counts support this clone. This chain links TRBV9 with TRBJ2-1; weak D call: TRBD2 (5 bases). The CDR3 runs to 14 residues. The germline CDR1 and CDR2 sequences are SGDLS and YYNGEE. Trimming left V 4 bases short and J 4 bases short, with 12 bases between. In DNA, the CDR3 is TGTGCCAGCAGCACCATGGACTCGTACAATGAGCAGTTCTTC. Translation: CASSTMDSYNEQFF.

Ten or more counts support this clone. This chain joins TRBV5-6 and TRBJ1-2; D is perhaps TRBD1 (5 bases). Germline values: CDR1 SGHDT, CDR2 YYEEEE. The length of the CDR3 is 15 residues. V was clipped by 4 bases and J by 8 bases, with 21 bases between them. For the CDR3, the DNA is TGTGCCAGCAGCCTTGGGACTTCTCGGGCGGGGGGCTACACCTTC. This gives the protein CASSLGTSRAGGYTF.

The genes are TRBV28 and TRBJ2-5; 9 positions match TRBD1. This CDR3 comprises 14 residues. From germline, CDR1 is MDHEN and CDR2 SYDVKM. Trimming at V came to 6 bases and at J to 1 base, leaving 3 bases not matched to a gene. CDR3 protein: CASRETGGQETQYF. The CDR3 region has the DNA TGTGCCAGCAGGGAGACAGGGGGCCAAGAGACCCAGTACTTC.

In its sample, this clone was seen many times. CDR3 sequence reads: CASSTTWTSDTQYF. CDR3 sequence (DNA): TGTGCCAGTAGTACCACCTGGACTTCAGATACGCAGTATTTT. The chain couples TRBV19 to TRBJ2-3, with D tentatively TRBD2 (5 bases). The germline V gene encodes CDR1 LNHDA and CDR2 SQIVND (reference sequence). The CDR3 loop spans 14 amino acids. Trimming pared 4 bases from V and 4 bases from J, leaving 12 bases between.